The 5 T cell receptor beta chains given below trace back to one sample, sequenced in a study of blood T cell repertoires in COVID-19. Produced via immunoSEQ multiplex PCR; TCRdb's table is partial and in-frame only. The sample yields 300,000 to 400,000 clones, roughly 90% seen once. The sample consisted of peripheral blood. The receptor source for this set is a woman aged 25 to 45 with COVID-19, enrolled during active disease.

The rearrangement links TRBV19 to TRBJ1-5; 8 bases align to TRBD1. V trimming: 5 bases; J trimming: 4 bases; junction bases outside the gene matches: 10. The germline V gene encodes CDR1 LNHDA and CDR2 SQIVND (reference sequence). The CDR3 sequence is 16 residues long. CDR3 sequence: CASSHSATGANQPQHF. The CDR3 bases are TGTGCCAGTAGTCATTCCGCGACAGGGGCTAATCAGCCCCAGCATTTT.

The J gene is TRBJ2-3, the V gene TRBV6-5; 8 bases fit TRBD2. Losses at the gene ends were 6 bases for V and 5 bases for J; bases not matched to a gene: 10. The germline gives CDR1 MNHEY, CDR2 SVGAGI. The CDR3 contains 15 residues. This CDR3 is CASSGREGLRDTQYF. In nucleotides, the CDR3 is TGTGCCAGCAGCGGCCGGGAGGGGCTGCGAGATACGCAGTATTTT.

The gene calls are TRBV3-1 (or the pseudogene TRBV3-2) and TRBJ1-6; D might be TRBD1 (5 bases). The CDR3 covers 16 residues. Per the germline V gene, CDR1 is LGHDT and CDR2 is YNNKEL (reference sequence). V dropped 0 bases and J dropped 7 bases, with 13 bases sitting between them. The CDR3 bases are TGTGCCAGCAGCCAAGATCGGTCAGCAGGGAATTCACCCCTCCACTTT. Protein product: CASSQDRSAGNSPLHF.

The gene calls are TRBV5-1 and TRBJ2-7; 7 bases agree with TRBD1. The length of the CDR3 is 13 residues. Germline CDR1 is SGHRS and CDR2 is YFSETQ. The V gene end was trimmed by 3 bases and the J gene end by 3 bases; junction bases not matched to a gene: 3. The CDR3 DNA sequence: TGCGCCAGCAGCTACAGGGGAGACTACGAGCAGTACTTC. This sequence encodes CASSYRGDYEQYF.

The chain joins TRBV14 to TRBJ2-5; 8 bases align to TRBD2. CDR1 is SGHDN, CDR2 FVKESK, per germline. V lost 7 bases and J lost 0; bases outside the gene matches: 4. The CDR3 spans 14 residues. CDR3 nucleotides: TGTGCCAGCACCCCGGGGGGGTACCAAGAGACCCAGTACTTC. Residues: CASTPGGYQETQYF.